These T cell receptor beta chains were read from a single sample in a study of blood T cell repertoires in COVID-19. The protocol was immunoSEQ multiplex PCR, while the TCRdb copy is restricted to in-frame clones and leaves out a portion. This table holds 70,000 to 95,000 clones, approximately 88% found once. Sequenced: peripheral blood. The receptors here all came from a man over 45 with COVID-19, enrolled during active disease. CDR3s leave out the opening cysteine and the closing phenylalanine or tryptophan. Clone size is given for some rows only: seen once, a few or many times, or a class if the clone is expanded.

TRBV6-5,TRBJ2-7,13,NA,ASSYGQGSPYEQY
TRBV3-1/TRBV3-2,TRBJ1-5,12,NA,ASSRGQGVQPQH
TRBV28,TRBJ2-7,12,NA,ASSLSQGAYEQY
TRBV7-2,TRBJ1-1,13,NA,ASSSWTGMNTEAF
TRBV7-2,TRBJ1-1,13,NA,ASSLTWRANTEAF
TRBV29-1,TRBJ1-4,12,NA,SAGQGGTNEKLF
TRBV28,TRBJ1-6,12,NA,ASSPRGSVSPLH
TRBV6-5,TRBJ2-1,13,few,ASSPVGQAYNEQF
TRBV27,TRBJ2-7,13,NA,ASSLYQGISHEQY
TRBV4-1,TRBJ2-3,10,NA,ASSLNSDTQY
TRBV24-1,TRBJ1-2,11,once,ATSVAGGYGYT
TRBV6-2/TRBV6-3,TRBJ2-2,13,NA,ASSDTGGRTGELF
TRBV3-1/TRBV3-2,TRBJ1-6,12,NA,ASSQEAPNSPLH
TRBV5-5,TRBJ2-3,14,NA,ASSLRTSGGTDTQY
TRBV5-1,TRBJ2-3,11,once,ASSLGGTDTQY
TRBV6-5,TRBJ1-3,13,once,ASRPVQRGPNTIY
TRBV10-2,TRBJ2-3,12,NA,ASSPGTSGGTQY